This T cell receptor beta chain derives from a study of shared clonotypes between healthy human individuals. Germline V gene data show CDR1 as KGHSH and CDR2 as LQKENI. CDR3 length: 14 residues. The ends were cut back, 2 bases at V and 5 bases at J, with 12 bases in the middle. Measured with immunoSEQ multiplex PCR; TCRdb has only the in-frame clones, and not every one. The repertoire holds 300,000 to 400,000 clones, with roughly 84% as singletons. The material sequenced was memory CD8+ T cells sorted from blood. Stated subset: CD45RO+ cells pooled with CCR7-negative TemRA cells. The chain employs TRBV18 and TRBJ1-2, with D maybe TRBD1 (5 bases). The receptor comes from a man younger than 35 in good health. The CDR3: CASSPGRRGYGYTF. Here the CDR3 DNA reads TGTGCCAGCTCACCAGGCCGGAGGGGATATGGCTACACCTTC. Filled out from reference TRBV18 and TRBJ1-2, the complete variable domain reads NAGVMQNPRHLVRRRGQEARLRCSPMKGHSHVYWYRQLPEEGLKFMVYLQKENIIDESGMPKERFSAEFPKEGPSILRIQQVVRGDSAAYFCASSPGRRGYGYTFGSGTRLTVV.